These 16 T cell receptor beta chains came from one sample sequenced in a study of glioma-infiltrating T cells. The iRepertoire nested amplicon-rescue multiplex PCR amplified TCR alpha and beta CDR3s from RNA. TCRdb analysed the multiplex PCR reads with MiXCR anew, one entry per CDR3 protein. The profile shows 4,000 to 4,500 distinct CDR3 sequences, around 21% of them singletons. Sequencing was carried out using glioma tissue, nonneoplastic brain tissue, or PBMCs (not recorded which). Source of these receptors: a human donor with low-grade glioma or glioblastoma, undergoing nonglioma brain surgery, or in good health (not recorded which).

Sample share makes this clonotype large. The J gene is TRBJ2-7, the V gene TRBV28; 7 bases map to TRBD2. The trim removed 7 bases at V and 0 bases at J, leaving 9 bases unmatched. Germline CDR1 MDHEN, CDR2 SYDVKM. The CDR3 is 15 residues long. The CDR3 loop reads CASNLIAGASYEQYF. CDR3 bases: TGTGCCAGCAACCTTATAGCGGGCGCCTCCTACGAGCAGTACTTC.

Judged by abundance, this clonotype is medium-sized (0.01 to 0.1%). The rearrangement joins TRBV7-9 to TRBJ2-3, with 10 positions matching TRBD2. Losses at the gene ends were 6 bases for V and 6 bases for J; bases not matched to a gene: 12. The CDR3 runs to 16 residues. Germline V CDR1 and CDR2: SEHNR, FQNEAQ (reference sequence). DNA of the CDR3: TGTGCCAGCAGAAATAGCGGGGGGTTCCACTCCGATACGCAGTATTTT. Its protein product is CASRNSGGFHSDTQYF. Full variable domain (outside the CDR3, taken from reference TRBV7-9 and TRBJ2-3): DTGVSQNPRHKITKRGQNVTFRCDPISEHNRLYWYRQTLGQGPEFLTYFQNEAQLEKSRLLSDRFSAERPKGSFSTLEIQRTEQGDSAMYLCASRNSGGFHSDTQYFGPGTRLTVL.

In this sample, this clonotype is medium-sized. The chain is built from TRBV4-1 and TRBJ2-3, with 7 bases aligning to TRBD2. CDR3 length: 18 residues. The V and J ends lost 1 base and 1 base, in that order; junction bases with no gene match: 11. Germline CDR1 and CDR2: MGHRA and YSYEKL. The CDR3 DNA is TGCGCCAGCAGCCAAGCCCCGTCGGGGGGACTGGGCACAGATACGCAGTATTTT. Amino acid sequence: CASSQAPSGGLGTDTQYF.

This clonotype has a count of ten or more. Here the CDR3 reads CASSLREVGTEAFF. In DNA, the CDR3 is TGTGCCAGCAGCTTGAGGGAAGTCGGCACTGAAGCTTTCTTT. The rearrangement links TRBV5-4 to TRBJ1-1; D is unresolved. Trimming took off 1 base at V and 4 bases at J, with 11 bases between the two ends. CDR3 length equals 14 residues. Germline loops: CDR1 SGHNT, CDR2 YYREEE (reference sequence). Supplemented by reference TRBV5-4 and TRBJ1-1, the full variable domain reads ETGVTQSPTHLIKTRGQQVTLRCSSQSGHNTVSWYQQALGQGPQFIFQYYREEENGRGNFPPRFSGLQFPNYSSELNVNALELDDSALYLCASSLREVGTEAFFGQGTRLTVV.

By share of the sample, this clonotype is large. The chain uses TRBV6-1 and TRBJ1-1; D gene ambiguous. V was cut by 1 base and J by 6 bases, with 15 bases left in between. Looked up from germline, CDR1 is MNHNS and CDR2 is SASEGT. The CDR3 is 15 amino acids. CDR3 in DNA: TGTGCCAGCAGTGAAGAAGGCGAACCGGGGTCTGAAGCTTTCTTT. It encodes CASSEEGEPGSEAFF.

This clonotype has at least ten counts. V and J are TRBV13 and TRBJ2-3; unclear D gene. This CDR3 is built from 15 residues. V was cut by 5 bases and J by 1 base, with 13 bases left in between. Germline CDR1 PRHDT, CDR2 FYEKMQ (reference sequence). The CDR3 DNA reads TGTGCCAGCAGCCCCTCAACCCAGGGCACAGATACGCAGTATTTT. Its protein product is CASSPSTQGTDTQYF.

This clonotype is classed as medium-sized. The V call is TRBV6-1, the J call TRBJ1-1; D is uncertain. The CDR3 covers 13 residues. The V end lost 2 bases, the J end lost 5 bases, and 9 bases lay between the germline ends. The germline CDR1 and CDR2 sequences are MNHNS and SASEGT. The CDR3 region is CASSEIRLTEAFF. CDR3 nucleotides: TGTGCCAGCAGTGAAATAAGGCTTACTGAAGCTTTCTTT.

The rearrangement uses TRBV20-1 and TRBJ2-5; 11 nucleotides agree with TRBD2. The germline V gene encodes CDR1 DFQATT and CDR2 SNEGSKA (reference sequence). V dropped 5 bases and J dropped 2; count of bases not matched to a gene: 10. CDR3 size: 16 residues. CDR3 sequence: CSAHGTIAGGQETQYF. The CDR3, as DNA: TGCAGTGCTCATGGAACAATAGCGGGGGGGCAAGAGACCCAGTACTTC.

In this sample, this clonotype is medium-sized. The chain employs TRBV6-1 and TRBJ1-5; the D is unclear. Between the trimmed V and J ends, which lost 1 base and 3 bases, there was a span of 13 bases. Germline values: CDR1 MNHNS, CDR2 SASEGT. This CDR3 has 16 residues. CDR3 bases: TGTGCCAGCAGTGAAGAAGTCATAACCTTCAATCAGCCCCAGCATTTT. Translating gives CASSEEVITFNQPQHF.

This clonotype is classed as large (0.1 to 1%). The chain combines TRBV28 with TRBJ2-7, with 8 bases aligning to TRBD1. CDR3 length equals 16 residues. Germline CDR1 is MDHEN and CDR2 is SYDVKM. The J segment lost 4 bases and the V segment lost 5 bases, leaving 13 bases of the junction unmatched. This CDR3 reads CASSQPRDRTDYEQYF. CDR3 nucleotides: TGTGCCAGCAGTCAACCACGGGACAGGACTGATTACGAGCAGTACTTC.

This clonotype is labeled as medium-sized. The gene calls are TRBV4-1 and TRBJ1-2; TRBD1 aligns across 9 bases. The germline V gene encodes CDR1 MGHRA and CDR2 YSYEKL. The CDR3 contains 14 residues. The junction had 6 bases not matched to a gene; V was cut back by 4 bases and J by 6 bases. The CDR3, as DNA: TGCGCCAGCAGCCCCGGACAGGGGAGCAATGGCTACACCTTC. As protein: CASSPGQGSNGYTF.

This clonotype was counted only a few times. Germline is not matched at one junction end, which may reflect a read error. The chain couples TRBV25-1 to TRBJ1-2, with D uncertain. This CDR3 is 14 amino acids long. Per germline, CDR1 MGHDK and CDR2 SYGVNS. This chain's CDR3 is CVSSVTAPLEGYTF. CDR3 DNA: TGTGTCAGCAGTGTTACCGCGCCCCTAGAGGGCTACACCTTC.

J is TRBJ2-5 and V is TRBV5-4; possibly TRBD1 for D (6 bases). The CDR3 has 13 residues. CDR1 and CDR2 (germline): SGHNT, YYREEE (reference sequence). Trimming removed 4 bases at V and 9 bases at J, with 16 bases between. The CDR3 DNA reads as TGTGCCAGCAGCAGACAGGTTGAGGAGGCCCAGTACTTC. The encoded protein is CASSRQVEEAQYF.

Notes on this clonotype: This clone may be a read error of a much larger clone one base away. The chain has TRBV3-1 and TRBJ2-2; weak D call: TRBD2 (5 bases). The CDR3 length is 14 residues. CDR1 is LGHDT, CDR2 YNNKEL, per germline (reference sequence). In DNA, the CDR3 is TGTGCCAGCAGCCAAGATTACAACACCGGGGAGCTGCTTTTT. Amino acids: CASSQDYNTGELLF.

This clonotype is medium-sized within its sample. The chain joins TRBV20-1 to TRBJ2-3; 7 bases align to TRBD2. The germline gives CDR1 DFQATT, CDR2 SNEGSKA (reference sequence). J gave up 2 bases and V 7 bases, and 15 bases lay outside the gene matches. CDR3 length equals 16 residues. Written as DNA, the CDR3 is TGCAGTGGCCAACCAACTGGCGGGGGAAACACAGATACGCAGTATTTT. Its translation is CSGQPTGGGNTDTQYF.

By sample fraction, this clonotype is large. The chain combines TRBV15 with TRBJ1-5; unclear D gene. The CDR3 length is 13 residues. Germline CDR1 reads LNHNV; CDR2 reads YYDKDF (reference sequence). Trimming cost V 8 bases and J 2 bases, with 10 bases left between them. The CDR3 protein is CATGVKGNQPQHF. The CDR3 DNA is TGTGCCACCGGGGTGAAGGGCAATCAGCCCCAGCATTTT.